The count of the clone carrying this T cell receptor (beta chain) is one. This specimen comes from a study of glioma-infiltrating T cells after dendritic cell vaccination. Turning to the study itself: Patients received autologous tumor lysate-pulsed dendritic cell vaccination between about 2002 and 2013. Three intradermal dendritic cell vaccine injections were given every two weeks.

Primers: 60 V beta forward and 13 J beta reverse. The assay was immunoSEQ multiplex PCR, and TCRdb's table has in-frame clones only and misses some. The data show 75,000 to 100,000 clones, 79% seen once. The V end lost 4 bases, the J end lost 0 bases, and 6 bases lay between the germline ends. Per germline, CDR1 LNHDA and CDR2 SQIVND (reference sequence). The CDR3 is 13 amino acids. This chain links TRBV19 with TRBJ1-2; TRBD1 is a possible D gene (5 bases). The sequence was collected from a human donor with glioblastoma. Source: blood, taken before dendritic cell vaccination. The CDR3 DNA is TGTGCCAGTAGTAGGACACCTAACTATGGCTACACCTTC. This codes for CASSRTPNYGYTF.